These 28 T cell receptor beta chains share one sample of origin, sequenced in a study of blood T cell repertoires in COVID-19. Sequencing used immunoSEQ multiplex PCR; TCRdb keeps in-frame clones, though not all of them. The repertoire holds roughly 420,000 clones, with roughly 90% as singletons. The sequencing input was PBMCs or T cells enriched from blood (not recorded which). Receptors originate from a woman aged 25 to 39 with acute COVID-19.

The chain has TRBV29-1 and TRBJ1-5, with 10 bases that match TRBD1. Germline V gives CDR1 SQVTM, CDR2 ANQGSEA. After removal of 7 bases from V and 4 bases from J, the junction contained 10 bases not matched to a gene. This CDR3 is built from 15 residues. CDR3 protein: CSASTGTGANQPQHF. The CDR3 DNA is TGCAGCGCCTCTACCGGGACAGGGGCTAATCAGCCCCAGCATTTT.

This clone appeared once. DNA for the CDR3: TGTGCCTGGAGTGCTAGCGGCCACCAGTTCTTC. Residues: CAWSASGHQFF. The rearrangement uses TRBV30 and TRBJ2-1; TRBD2 matches at 7 bases. CDR1 and CDR2 from the germline V gene are GTSNPN and SVGIG (reference sequence). This CDR3 has 11 amino acids. V shed 1 base and J 13 bases; nucleotides not matched to a gene: 4.

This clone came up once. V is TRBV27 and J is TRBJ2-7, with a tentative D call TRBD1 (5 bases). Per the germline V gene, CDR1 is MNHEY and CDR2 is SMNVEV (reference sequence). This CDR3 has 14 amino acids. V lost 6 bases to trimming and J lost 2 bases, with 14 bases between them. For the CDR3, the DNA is TGTGCCAGCAGCTCGGTGGGCAGGGCCTACGAGCAGTACTTC. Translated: CASSSVGRAYEQYF.

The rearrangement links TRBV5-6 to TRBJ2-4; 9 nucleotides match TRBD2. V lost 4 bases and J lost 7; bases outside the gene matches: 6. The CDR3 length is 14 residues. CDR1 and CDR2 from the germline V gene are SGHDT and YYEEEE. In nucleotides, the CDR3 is TGTGCCAGCAGCCTCCGCGGGAGGGGGAACATTCAGTACTTC. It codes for CASSLRGRGNIQYF.

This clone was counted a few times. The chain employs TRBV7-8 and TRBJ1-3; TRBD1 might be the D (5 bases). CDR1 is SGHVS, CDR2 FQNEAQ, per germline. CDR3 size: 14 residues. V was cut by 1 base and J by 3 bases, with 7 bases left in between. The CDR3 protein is CASSLVRGGNTIYF. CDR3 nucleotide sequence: TGTGCCAGCAGCTTAGTAAGGGGTGGAAACACCATATATTTT.

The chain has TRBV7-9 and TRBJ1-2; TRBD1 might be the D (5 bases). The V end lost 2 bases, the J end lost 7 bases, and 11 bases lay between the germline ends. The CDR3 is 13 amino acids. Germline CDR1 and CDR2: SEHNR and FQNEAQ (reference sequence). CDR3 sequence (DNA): TGTGCCAGCAGCTTAATGGGGGAGGGTGGCTACACCTTC. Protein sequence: CASSLMGEGGYTF.

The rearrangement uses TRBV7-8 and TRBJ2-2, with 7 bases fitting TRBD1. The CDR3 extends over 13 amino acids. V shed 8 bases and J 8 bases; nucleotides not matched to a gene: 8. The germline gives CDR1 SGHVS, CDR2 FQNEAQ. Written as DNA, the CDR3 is TGTGCCAGCCGGGACAGTGGCTTTGGGGAGCTGTTTTTT. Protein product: CASRDSGFGELFF.

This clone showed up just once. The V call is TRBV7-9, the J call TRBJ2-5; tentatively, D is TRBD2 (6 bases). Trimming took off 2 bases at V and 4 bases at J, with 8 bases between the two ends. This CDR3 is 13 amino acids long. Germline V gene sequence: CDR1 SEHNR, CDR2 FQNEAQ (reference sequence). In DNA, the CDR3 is TGTGCCAGCAGCTTATACGGGGGAGAGACCCAGTACTTC. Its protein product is CASSLYGGETQYF.

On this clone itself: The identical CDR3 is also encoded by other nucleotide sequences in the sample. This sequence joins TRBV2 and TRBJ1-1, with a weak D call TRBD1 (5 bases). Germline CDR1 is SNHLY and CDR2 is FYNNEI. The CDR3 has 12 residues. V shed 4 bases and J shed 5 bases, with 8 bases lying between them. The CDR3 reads CASSGGGTEAFF. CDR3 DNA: TGTGCCAGCAGTGGGGGCGGAACTGAAGCTTTCTTT.

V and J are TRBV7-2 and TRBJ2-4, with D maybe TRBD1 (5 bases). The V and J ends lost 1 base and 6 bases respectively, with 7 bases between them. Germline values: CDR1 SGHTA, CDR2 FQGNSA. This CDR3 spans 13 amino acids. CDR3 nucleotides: TGTGCCAGCAGCTTAGGGCAGGGAAACATTCAGTACTTC. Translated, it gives CASSLGQGNIQYF.

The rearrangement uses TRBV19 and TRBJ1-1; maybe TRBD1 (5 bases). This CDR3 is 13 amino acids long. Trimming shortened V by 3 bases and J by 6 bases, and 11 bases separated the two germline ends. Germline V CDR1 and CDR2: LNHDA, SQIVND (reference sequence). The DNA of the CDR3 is TGTGCCAGTAGTATTAACAGGATGGCTGAAGCTTTCTTT. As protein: CASSINRMAEAFF.

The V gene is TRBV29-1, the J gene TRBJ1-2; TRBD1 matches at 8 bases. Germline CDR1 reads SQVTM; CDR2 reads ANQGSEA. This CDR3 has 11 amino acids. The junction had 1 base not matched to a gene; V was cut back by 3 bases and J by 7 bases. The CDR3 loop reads CSVEGTGGYTF. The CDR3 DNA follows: TGCAGCGTTGAGGGGACAGGTGGCTACACCTTC.

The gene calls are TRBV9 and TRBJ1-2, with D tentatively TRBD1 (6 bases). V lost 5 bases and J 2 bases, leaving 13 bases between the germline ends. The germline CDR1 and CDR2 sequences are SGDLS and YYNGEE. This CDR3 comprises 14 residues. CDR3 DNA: TGTGCCAGCAGTACTAGGACAGCAAACTATGGCTACACCTTC. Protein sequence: CASSTRTANYGYTF. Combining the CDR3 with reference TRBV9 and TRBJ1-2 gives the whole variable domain DSGVTQTPKHLITATGQRVTLRCSPRSGDLSVYWYQQSLDQGLQFLIQYYNGEERAKGNILERFSAQQFPDLHSELNLSSLELGDSALYFCASSTRTANYGYTFGSGTRLTVV.

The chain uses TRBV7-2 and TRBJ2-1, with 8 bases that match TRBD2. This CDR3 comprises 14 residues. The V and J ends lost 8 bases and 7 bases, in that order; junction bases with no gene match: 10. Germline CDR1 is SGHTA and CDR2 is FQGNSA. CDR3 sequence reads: CASGPRRGGNEQFF. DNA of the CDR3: TGTGCCAGCGGCCCCAGACGGGGGGGGAATGAGCAGTTCTTC.

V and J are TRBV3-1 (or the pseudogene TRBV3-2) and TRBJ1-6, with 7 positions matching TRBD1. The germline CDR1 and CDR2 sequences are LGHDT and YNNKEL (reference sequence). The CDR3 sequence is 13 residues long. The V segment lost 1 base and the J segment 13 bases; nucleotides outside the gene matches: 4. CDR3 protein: CASSQGTGAPLHF. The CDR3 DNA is TGTGCCAGCAGCCAAGGCACAGGGGCCCCCCTCCACTTT.

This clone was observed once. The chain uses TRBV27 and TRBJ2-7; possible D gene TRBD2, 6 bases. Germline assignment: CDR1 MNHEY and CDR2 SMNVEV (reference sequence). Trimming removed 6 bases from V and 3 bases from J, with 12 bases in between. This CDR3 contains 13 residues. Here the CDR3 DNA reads TGTGCCAGCAGCAACCCGGACTACTACGAGCAGTACTTC. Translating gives CASSNPDYYEQYF.

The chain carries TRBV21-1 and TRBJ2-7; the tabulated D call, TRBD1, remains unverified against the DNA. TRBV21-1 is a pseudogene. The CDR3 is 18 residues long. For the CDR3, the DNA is TGTGCCAGCAGCCCCCCCCCGGGGAGGGACAGGTGCTCCTACGAGCAGTACTTC. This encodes CASSPPPGRDRCSYEQYF.

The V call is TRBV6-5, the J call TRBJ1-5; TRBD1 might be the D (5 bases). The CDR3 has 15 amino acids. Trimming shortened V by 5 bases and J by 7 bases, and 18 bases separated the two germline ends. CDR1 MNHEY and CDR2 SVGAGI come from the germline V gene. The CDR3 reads CASSLRQGYGQPQHF. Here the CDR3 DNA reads TGTGCCAGCAGTCTACGGCAGGGATATGGGCAGCCCCAGCATTTT.

Here the CDR3 DNA reads TGTGCCTGGATACAAGACAGGGCAGCTGGAAACACCATATATTTT. This codes for CAWIQDRAAGNTIYF. The chain employs TRBV30 and TRBJ1-3, with TRBD1 matching 7 bases. Trimming at V came to 4 bases and at J to 2 bases, leaving 8 bases not matched to a gene. The CDR3 totals 15 residues. The germline CDR1 and CDR2 sequences are GTSNPN and SVGIG (reference sequence).

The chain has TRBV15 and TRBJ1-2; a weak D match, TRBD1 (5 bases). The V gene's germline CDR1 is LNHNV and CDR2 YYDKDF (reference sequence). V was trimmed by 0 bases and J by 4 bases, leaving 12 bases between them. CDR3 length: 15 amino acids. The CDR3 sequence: CATSRDLGGGYGYTF. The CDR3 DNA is TGTGCCACCAGCAGAGATCTTGGGGGAGGCTATGGCTACACCTTC.

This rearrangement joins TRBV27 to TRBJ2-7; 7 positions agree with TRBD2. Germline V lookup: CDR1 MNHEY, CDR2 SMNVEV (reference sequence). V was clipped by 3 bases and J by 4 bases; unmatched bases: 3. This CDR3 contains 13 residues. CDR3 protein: CASSFTGGYEQYF. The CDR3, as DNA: TGTGCCAGCAGTTTTACGGGAGGTTACGAGCAGTACTTC.

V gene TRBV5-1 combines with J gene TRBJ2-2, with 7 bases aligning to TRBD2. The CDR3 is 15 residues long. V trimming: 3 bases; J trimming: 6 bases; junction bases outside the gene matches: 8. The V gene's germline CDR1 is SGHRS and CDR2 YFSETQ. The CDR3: CASSSGTGGPGELFF. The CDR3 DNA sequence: TGCGCCAGCAGCTCCGGGACGGGGGGACCCGGGGAGCTGTTTTTT. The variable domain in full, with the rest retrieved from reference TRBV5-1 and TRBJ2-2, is KAGVTQTPRYLIKTRGQQVTLSCSPISGHRSVSWYQQTPGQGLQFLFEYFSETQRNKGNFPGRFSGRQFSNSRSEMNVSTLELGDSALYLCASSSGTGGPGELFFGEGSRLTVL.

CDR3 sequence (DNA): TGTGCCAGCTCGGAGGGACTAGCGGGAGGCGGTGAGCAGTTCTTC. This encodes CASSEGLAGGGEQFF. The chain is built from TRBV18 and TRBJ2-1; 15 nucleotides agree with TRBD2. The length of the CDR3 is 15 residues. V gave up 6 bases and J gave up 9 bases; unmatched junction bases: 6. CDR1 is KGHSH, CDR2 LQKENI, per germline.

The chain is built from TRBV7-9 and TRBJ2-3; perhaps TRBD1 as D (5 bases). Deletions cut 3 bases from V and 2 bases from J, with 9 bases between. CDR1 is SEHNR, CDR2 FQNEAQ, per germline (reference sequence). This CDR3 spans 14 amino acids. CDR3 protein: CASSFDRITDTQYF. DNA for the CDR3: TGTGCCAGCAGCTTTGACAGAATCACAGATACGCAGTATTTT.

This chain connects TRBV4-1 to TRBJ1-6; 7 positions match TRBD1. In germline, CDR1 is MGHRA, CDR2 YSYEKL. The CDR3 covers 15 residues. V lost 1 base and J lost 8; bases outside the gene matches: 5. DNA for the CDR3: TGCGCCAGCAGCCAAGCGACAGGGTCCCATTCACCCCTCCACTTT. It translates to CASSQATGSHSPLHF.

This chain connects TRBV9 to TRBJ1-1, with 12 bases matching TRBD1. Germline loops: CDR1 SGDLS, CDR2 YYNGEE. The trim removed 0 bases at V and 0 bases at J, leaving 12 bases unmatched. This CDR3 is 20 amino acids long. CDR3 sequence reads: CASSVVRRGQGARLNTEAFF. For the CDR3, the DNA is TGTGCCAGCAGCGTAGTACGGAGGGGACAGGGGGCCCGCTTGAACACTGAAGCTTTCTTT.

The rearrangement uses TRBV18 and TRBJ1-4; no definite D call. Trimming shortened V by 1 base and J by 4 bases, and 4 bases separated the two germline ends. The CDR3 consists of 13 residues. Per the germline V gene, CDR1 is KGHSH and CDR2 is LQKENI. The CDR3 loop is CASSPRHNEKLFF. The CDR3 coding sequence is TGTGCCAGCTCACCACGGCATAATGAAAAACTGTTTTTT.

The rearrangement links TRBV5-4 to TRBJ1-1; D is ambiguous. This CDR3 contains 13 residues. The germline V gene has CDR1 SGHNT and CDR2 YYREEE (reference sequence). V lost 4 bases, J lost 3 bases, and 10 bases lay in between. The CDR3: CASSRERHTEAFF. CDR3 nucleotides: TGTGCCAGCAGCCGGGAGAGGCACACTGAAGCTTTCTTT.